One and the same sample provided the 3 T cell receptor beta chains below, sequenced in a study of cytomegalovirus exposure and HLA in healthy donors. The PCR made use of 60 Vbeta and 13 Jbeta primers. Sequencing used immunoSEQ multiplex PCR; TCRdb keeps in-frame clones, though not all of them. This sample's table has 100,000 to 150,000 clones. Sequenced input: PBMCs. The receptors were gathered from a woman in her thirties or forties in good health and CMV-seronegative.

The chain has TRBV6-1 and TRBJ2-7; the D gene is possibly TRBD1 (6 bases). The CDR3 spans 13 residues. Trimming left V 2 bases short and J 6 bases short, with 11 bases between. From germline, CDR1 is MNHNS and CDR2 SASEGT. CDR3 in DNA: TGTGCCAGCAGTGAAATAGAAGGGGGCGAGCAGTACTTC. Protein: CASSEIEGGEQYF.

The rearrangement links TRBV28 to TRBJ1-4; 7 nucleotides align to TRBD1. V trimming: 5 bases; J trimming: 3 bases; junction bases outside the gene matches: 6. The V gene's germline CDR1 is MDHEN and CDR2 SYDVKM. CDR3 length equals 15 residues. This CDR3 reads CASSAYRGPNEKLFF. CDR3 coding DNA: TGTGCCAGCAGTGCCTACAGGGGCCCTAATGAAAAACTGTTTTTT.

The V call is TRBV5-8, the J call TRBJ1-6; 9 bases agree with TRBD1. The junction had 5 bases not matched to a gene; V was cut back by 4 bases and J by 9 bases. The CDR3 length is 14 residues. CDR1 is SGHTS and CDR2 is YDEGEE in the germline V gene. The CDR3 loop reads CASSLQGAASPLHF. The CDR3, as DNA: TGTGCCAGCAGCCTACAGGGGGCTGCTTCACCCCTCCACTTT.